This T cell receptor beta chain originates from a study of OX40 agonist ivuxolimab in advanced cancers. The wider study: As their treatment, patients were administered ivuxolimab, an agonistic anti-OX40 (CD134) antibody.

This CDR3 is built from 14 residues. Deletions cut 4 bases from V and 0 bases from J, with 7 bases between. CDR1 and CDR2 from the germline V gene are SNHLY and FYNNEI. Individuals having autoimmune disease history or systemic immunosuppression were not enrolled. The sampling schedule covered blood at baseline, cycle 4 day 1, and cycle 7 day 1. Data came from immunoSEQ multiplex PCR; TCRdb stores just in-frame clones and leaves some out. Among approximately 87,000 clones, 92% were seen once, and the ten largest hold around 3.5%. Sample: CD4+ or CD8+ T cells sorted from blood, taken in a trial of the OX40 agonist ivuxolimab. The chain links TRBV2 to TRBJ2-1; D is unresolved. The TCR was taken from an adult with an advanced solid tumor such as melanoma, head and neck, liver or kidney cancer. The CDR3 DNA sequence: TGTGCCAGCAGTGGTAGCCTCTCCTACAATGAGCAGTTCTTC. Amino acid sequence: CASSGSLSYNEQFF.